Given below is one T cell receptor beta chain in context. This specimen belongs to a study of cytomegalovirus exposure and HLA in healthy donors. The PCR contained 60 Vbeta and 13 Jbeta primers. Some clones are missing from TCRdb's copy, which holds only in-frame ones; the method was immunoSEQ multiplex PCR. The specimen's table records approximately 75,000 clones. Sequenced sample: PBMCs. The TCR was taken from a man aged 35-49 years in good health and CMV-seronegative.

The CDR3 nucleotides read TGTGCCAGCAGCTCCCGGACTAGCGGGAACTACAATGAGCAGTTCTTC. It codes for CASSSRTSGNYNEQFF. The V gene is TRBV13, the J gene TRBJ2-1, with TRBD2 identical over 12 bases. The CDR3 is made up of 16 amino acids. Germline V lookup: CDR1 PRHDT, CDR2 FYEKMQ (reference sequence). V lost 4 bases, J lost 3 bases, and 4 bases stayed unmatched.